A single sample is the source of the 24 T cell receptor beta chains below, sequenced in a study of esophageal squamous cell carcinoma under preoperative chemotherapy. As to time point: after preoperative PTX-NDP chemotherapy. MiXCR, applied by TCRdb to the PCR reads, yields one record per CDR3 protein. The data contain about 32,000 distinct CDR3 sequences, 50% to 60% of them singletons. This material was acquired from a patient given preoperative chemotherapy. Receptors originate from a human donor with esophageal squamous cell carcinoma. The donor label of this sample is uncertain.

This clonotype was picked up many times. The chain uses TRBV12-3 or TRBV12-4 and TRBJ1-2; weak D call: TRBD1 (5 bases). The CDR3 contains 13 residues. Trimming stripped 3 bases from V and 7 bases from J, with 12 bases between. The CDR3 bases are TGTGCCAGCAGTTTCGAGCGGCAGGGTGGCTACACCTTC. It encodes CASSFERQGGYTF.

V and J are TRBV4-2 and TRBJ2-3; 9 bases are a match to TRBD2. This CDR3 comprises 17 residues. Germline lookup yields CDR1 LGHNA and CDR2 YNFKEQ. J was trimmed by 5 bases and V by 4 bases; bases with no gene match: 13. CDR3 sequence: CASSPSGGGAVGDTQYF. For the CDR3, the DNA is TGTGCCAGCAGCCCGTCTGGCGGGGGGGCCGTGGGAGATACGCAGTATTTT.

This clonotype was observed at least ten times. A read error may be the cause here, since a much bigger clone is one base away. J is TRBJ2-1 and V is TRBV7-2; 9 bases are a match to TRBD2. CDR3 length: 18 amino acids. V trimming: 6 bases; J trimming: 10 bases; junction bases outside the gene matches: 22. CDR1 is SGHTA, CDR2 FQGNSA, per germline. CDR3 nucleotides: TGTGCCAGCAGTGTTAGCGGGGGTTGGTCCCAAAACTCCTACGAGCAGTTCTTC. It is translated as CASSVSGGWSQNSYEQFF.

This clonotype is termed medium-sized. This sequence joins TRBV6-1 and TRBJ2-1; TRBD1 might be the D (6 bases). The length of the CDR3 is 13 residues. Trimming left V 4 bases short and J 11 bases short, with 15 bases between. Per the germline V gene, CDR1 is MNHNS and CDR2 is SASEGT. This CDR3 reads CASSATRDTQQFF. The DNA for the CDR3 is TGTGCCAGCAGTGCAACCAGGGACACCCAGCAGTTCTTC.

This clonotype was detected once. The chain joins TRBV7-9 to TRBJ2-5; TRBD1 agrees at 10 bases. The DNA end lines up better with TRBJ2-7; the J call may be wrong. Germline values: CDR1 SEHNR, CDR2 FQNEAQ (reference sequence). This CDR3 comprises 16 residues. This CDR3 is CASSLAGTGVNNEQYF. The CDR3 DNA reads TGTGCCAGCAGCTTAGCGGGGACAGGGGTAAATAACGAGCAGTACTTC.

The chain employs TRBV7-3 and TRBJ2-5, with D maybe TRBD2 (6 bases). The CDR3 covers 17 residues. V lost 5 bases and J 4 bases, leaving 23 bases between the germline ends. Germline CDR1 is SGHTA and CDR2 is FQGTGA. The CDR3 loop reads CASSLGLGRRDRETQYF. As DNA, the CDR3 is TGTGCCAGCAGCCTGGGACTCGGGCGGCGTGATCGAGAGACCCAGTACTTC.

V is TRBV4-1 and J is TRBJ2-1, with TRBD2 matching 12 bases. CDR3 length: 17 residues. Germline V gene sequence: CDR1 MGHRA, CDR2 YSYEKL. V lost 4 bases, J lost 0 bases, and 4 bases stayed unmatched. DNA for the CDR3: TGCGCCAGCAGCCCCGGACTAGCGGGGTACTCCTACAATGAGCAGTTCTTC. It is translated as CASSPGLAGYSYNEQFF.

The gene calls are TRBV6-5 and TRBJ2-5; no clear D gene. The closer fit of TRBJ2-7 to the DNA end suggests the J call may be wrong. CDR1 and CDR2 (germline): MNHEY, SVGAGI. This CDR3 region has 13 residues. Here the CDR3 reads CASSYSNAREQYF. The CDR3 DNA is TGTGCCAGCAGTTACTCGAATGCTCGCGAGCAGTACTTC.

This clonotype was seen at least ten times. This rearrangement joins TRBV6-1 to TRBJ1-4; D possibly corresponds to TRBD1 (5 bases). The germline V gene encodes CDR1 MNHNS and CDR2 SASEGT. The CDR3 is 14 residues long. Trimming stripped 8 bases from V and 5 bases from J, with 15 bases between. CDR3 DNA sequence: TGTGCCAGCGGGAGGGGACGGTCCAATGAAAAACTGTTTTTT. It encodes CASGRGRSNEKLFF.

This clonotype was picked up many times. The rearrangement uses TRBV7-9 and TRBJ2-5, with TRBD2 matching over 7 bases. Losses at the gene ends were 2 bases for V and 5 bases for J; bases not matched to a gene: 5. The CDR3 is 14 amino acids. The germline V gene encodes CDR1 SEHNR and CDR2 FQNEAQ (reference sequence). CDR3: CASSLMELAETQYF. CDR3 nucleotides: TGTGCCAGCAGCTTAATGGAACTAGCGGAGACCCAGTACTTC.

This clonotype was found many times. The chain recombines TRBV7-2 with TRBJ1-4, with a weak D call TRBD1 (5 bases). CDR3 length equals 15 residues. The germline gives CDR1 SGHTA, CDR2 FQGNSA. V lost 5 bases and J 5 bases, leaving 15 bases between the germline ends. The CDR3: CASSVRVGENEKLFF. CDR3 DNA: TGTGCCAGCAGCGTAAGGGTGGGGGAAAATGAAAAACTGTTTTTT.

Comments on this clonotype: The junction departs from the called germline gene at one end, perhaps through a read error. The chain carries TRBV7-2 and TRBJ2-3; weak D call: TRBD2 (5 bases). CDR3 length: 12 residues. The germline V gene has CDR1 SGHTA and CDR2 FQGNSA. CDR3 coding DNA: TGTGCGGGGATGCGGGCCACAGATATGCAGTATTTC. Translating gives CAGMRATDMQYF.

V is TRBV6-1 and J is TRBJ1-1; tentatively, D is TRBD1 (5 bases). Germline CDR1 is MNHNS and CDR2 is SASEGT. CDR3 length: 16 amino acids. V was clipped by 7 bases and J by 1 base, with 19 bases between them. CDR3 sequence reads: CASIEGVVFRNTEAFF. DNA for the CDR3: TGTGCCAGCATCGAAGGGGTGGTCTTCCGGAACACTGAAGCTTTCTTT.

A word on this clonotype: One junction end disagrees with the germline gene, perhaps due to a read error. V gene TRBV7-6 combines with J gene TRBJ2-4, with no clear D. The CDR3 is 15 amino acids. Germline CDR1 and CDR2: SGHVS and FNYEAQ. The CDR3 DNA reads TGTGCCAGCGGCTTGGGCCTGTGGGCCAAAGATACGCAGTACTTC. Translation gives CASGLGLWAKDTQYF. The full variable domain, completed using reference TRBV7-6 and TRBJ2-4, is GAGVSQSPRYKVTKRGQDVALRCDPISGHVSLYWYRQALGQGPEFLTYFNYEAQQDKSGLPNDRFSAERPEGSISTLTIQRTEQRDSAMYRCASGLGLWAKDTQYFGAGTRLSVL.

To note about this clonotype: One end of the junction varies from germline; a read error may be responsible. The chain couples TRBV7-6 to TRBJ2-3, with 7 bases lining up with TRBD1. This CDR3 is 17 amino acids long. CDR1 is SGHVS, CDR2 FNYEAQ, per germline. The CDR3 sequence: CASSLLRAGGVTGAQFF. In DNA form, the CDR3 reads TGTGCCAGCAGCTTACTTCGAGCAGGGGGTGTCACCGGTGCGCAGTTTTTT.

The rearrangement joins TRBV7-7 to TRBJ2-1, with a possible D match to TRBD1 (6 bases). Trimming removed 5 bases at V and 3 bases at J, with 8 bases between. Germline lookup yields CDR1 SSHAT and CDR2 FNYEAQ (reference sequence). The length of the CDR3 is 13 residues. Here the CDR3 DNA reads TGTGCCAGCAGCCAGGACAGCTACAATGAGCAGTTCTTC. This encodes CASSQDSYNEQFF.

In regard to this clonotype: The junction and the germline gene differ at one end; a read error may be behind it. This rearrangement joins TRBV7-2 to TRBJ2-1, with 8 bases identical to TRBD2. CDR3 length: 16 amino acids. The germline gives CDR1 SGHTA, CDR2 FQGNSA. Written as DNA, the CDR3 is TGTGCCAGCAGCTCTGGGCGGGGGGCCCCTCGCGAGACCCTGAACTTC. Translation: CASSSGRGAPRETLNF.

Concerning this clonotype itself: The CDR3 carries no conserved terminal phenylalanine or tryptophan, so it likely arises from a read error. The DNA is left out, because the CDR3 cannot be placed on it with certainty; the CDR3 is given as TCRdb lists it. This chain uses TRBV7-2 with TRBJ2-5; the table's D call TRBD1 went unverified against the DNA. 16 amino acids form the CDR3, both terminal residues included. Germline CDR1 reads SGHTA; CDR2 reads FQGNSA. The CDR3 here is CASRRGCGVGPATQFS.

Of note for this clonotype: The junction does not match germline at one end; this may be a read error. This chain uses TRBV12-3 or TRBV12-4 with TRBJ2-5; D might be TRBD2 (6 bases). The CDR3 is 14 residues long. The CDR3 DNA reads TGTGCCGGCAGCGGAGGGCCTGACCAAGATACCCAGTACTTC. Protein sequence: CAGSGGPDQDTQYF.

The CDR3 reads CASSRLGGANTEEQYF. CDR3 bases: TGTGCCAGCAGCCGCCTAGGGGGGGCAAACACCGAGGAGCAGTATTTT. The chain links TRBV7-8 to TRBJ2-2, with D possibly matching TRBD2 (7 bases). The DNA end favors TRBJ2-3, so the J call may be wrong. Germline V lookup: CDR1 SGHVS, CDR2 FQNEAQ. The CDR3 is made up of 16 amino acids.

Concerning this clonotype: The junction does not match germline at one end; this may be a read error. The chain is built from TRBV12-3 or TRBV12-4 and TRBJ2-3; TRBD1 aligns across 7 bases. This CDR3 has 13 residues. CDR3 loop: CASRPTGTGTQFF. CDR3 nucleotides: TGTGCCAGCAGACCGACAGGGACCGGGACGCAGTTTTTT.

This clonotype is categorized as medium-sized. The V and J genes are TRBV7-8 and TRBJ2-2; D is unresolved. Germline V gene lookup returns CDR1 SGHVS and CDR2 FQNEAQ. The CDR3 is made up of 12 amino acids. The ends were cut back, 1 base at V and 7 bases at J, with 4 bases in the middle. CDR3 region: CASSLVVGELFF. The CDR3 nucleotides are TGTGCCAGCAGCTTAGTGGTCGGGGAGCTGTTTTTT. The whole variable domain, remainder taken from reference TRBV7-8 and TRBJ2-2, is GAGVSQSPRYKVAKRGQDVALRCDPISGHVSLFWYQQALGQGPEFLTYFQNEAQLDKSGLPSDRFFAERPEGSVSTLKIQRTQQEDSAVYLCASSLVVGELFFGEGSRLTVL.

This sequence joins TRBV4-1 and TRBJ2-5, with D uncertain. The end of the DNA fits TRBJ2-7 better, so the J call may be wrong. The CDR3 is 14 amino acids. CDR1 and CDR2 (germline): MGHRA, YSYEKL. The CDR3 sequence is CASSQDLQLYEQYF. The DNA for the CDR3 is TGCGCCAGCAGCCAAGATTTACAGCTCTACGAGCAGTACTTC.

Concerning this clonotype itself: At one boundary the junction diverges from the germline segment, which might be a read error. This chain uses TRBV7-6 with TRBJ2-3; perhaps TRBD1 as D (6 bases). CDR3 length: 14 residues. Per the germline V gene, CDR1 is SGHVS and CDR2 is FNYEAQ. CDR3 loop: CASSGGRYTETQYF. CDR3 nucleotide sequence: TGTGCCAGCAGCGGGGGCCGTTACACAGAGACGCAGTATTTC.